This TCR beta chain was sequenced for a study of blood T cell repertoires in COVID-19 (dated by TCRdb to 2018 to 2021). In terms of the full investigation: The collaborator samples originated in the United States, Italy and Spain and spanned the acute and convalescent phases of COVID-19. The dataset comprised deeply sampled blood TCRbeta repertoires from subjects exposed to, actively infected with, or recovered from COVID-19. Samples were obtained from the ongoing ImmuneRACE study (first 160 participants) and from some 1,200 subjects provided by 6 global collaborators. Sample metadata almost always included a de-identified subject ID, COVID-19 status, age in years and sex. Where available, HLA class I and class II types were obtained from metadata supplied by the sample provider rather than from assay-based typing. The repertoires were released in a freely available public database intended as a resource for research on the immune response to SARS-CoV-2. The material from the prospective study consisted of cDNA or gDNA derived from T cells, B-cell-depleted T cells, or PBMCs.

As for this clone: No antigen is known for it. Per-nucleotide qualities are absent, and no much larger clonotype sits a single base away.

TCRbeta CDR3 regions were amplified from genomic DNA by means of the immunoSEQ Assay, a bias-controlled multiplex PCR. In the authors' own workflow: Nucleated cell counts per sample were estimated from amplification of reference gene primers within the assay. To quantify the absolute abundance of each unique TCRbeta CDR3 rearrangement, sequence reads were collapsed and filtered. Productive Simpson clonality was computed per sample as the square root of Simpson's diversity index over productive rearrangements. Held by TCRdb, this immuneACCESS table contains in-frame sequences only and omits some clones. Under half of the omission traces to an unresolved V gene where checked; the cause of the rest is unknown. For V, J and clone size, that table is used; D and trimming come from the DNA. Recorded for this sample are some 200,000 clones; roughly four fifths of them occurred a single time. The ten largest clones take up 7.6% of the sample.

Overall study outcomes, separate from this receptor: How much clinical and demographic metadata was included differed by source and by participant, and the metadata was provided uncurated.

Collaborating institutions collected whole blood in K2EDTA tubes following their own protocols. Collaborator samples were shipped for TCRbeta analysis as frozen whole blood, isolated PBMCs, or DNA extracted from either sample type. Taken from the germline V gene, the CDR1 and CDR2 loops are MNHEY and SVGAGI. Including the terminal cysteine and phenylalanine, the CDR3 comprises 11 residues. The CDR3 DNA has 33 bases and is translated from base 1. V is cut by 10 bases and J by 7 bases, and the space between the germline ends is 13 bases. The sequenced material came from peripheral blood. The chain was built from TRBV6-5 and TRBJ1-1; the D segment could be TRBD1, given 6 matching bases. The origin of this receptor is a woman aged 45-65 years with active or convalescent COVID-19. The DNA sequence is TGTGCCACAAAGACAGGTGTTGAAGCTTTCTTT. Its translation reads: CATKTGVEAFF.